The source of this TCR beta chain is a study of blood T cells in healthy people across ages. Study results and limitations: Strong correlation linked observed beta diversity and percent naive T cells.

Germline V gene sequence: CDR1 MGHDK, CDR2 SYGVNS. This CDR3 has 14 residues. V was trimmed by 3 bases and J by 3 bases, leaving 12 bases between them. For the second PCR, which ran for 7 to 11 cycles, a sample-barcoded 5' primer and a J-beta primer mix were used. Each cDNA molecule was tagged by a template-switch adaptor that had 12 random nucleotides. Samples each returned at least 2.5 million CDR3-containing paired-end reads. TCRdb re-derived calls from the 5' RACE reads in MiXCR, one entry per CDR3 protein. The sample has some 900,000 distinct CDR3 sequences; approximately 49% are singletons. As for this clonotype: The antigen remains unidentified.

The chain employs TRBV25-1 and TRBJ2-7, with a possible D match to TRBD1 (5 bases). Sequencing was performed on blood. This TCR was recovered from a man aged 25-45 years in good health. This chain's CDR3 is CASSDRQGSYEQYF. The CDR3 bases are TGTGCCAGCAGTGACCGGCAGGGAAGCTACGAGCAGTACTTC.